Included here is one T cell receptor beta chain sequence, with context. Antigen specificity is unknown. These data come from a study of graft-versus-host responses after intestinal transplantation. Study at large: Multivisceral, liver-intestinal, or isolated intestinal grafts were transplanted into recipients. Uniformly, recipients were administered anti-thymocyte globulin induction with subsequent tacrolimus and steroids for three to four years. Study-level points and caveats: Patients who carried graft-donor T cell macrochimerism also had high graft-versus-host to host-versus-graft clonal ratios in their allografts. Recipient marrow harbored GvH clones, some of which surfaced first in ileum or blood.

Here immunoSEQ multiplex PCR was the method, and the copy in TCRdb shows in-frame clones only, minus some. The sample shows about 35,000 clones, just under 95% of them seen only once. The V gene's germline CDR1 is MGHRA and CDR2 YSYEKL. The CDR3 consists of 15 residues. After removal of 2 bases from V and 4 bases from J, the junction contained 8 bases not matched to a gene. The clonotype was recovered from a human patient who received an intestinal transplant, so some T cells may come from the graft donor. The input for sequencing was PBMCs, taken 16 days after intestinal transplant. The V gene is TRBV4-1, the J gene TRBJ2-7; 7 nucleotides align to TRBD1. The CDR3 sequence: CASSQLRTGVYEQYF. CDR3 DNA: TGCGCCAGCAGCCAATTACGTACAGGGGTGTACGAGCAGTACTTC.